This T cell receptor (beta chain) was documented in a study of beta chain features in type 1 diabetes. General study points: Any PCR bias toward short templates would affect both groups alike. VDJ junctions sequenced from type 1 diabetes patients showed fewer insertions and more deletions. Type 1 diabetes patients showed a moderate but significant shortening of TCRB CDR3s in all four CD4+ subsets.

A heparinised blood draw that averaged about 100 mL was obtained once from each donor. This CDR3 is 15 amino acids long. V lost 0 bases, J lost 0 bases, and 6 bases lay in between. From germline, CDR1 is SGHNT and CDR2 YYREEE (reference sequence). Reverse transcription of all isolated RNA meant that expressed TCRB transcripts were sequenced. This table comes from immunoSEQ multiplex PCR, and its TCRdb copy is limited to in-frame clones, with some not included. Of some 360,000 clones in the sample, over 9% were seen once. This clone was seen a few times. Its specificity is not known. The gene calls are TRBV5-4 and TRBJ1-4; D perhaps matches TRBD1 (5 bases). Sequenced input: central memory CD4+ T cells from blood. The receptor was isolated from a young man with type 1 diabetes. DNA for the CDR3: TGTGCCAGCAGCTTGGGAGGGGCAACTAATGAAAAACTGTTTTTT. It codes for CASSLGGATNEKLFF.